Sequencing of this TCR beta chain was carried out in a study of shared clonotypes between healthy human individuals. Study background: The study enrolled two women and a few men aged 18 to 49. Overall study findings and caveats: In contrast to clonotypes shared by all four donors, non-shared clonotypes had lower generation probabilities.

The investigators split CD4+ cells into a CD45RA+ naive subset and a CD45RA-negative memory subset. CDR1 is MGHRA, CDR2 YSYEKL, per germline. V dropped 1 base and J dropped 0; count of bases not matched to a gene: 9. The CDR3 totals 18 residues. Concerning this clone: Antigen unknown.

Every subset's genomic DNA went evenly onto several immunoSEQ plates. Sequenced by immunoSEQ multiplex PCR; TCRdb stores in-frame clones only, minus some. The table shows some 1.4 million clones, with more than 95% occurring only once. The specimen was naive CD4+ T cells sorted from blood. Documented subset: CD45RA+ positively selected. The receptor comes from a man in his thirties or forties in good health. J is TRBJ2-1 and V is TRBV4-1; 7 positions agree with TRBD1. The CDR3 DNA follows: TGCGCCAGCAGCCAAGGTCTCAGGGGGACACCCTCCTACAATGAGCAGTTCTTC. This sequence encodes CASSQGLRGTPSYNEQFF.